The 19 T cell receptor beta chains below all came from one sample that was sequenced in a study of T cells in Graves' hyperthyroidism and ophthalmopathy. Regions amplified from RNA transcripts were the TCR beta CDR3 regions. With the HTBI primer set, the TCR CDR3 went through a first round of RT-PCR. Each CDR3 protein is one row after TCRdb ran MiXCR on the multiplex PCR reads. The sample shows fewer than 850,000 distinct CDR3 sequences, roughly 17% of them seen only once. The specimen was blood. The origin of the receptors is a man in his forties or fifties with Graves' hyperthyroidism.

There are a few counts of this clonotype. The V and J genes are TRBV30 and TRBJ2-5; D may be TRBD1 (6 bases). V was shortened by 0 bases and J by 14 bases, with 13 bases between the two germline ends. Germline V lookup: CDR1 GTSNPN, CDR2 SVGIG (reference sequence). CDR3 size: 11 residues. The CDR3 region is CAWSVQGFSYF. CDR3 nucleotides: TGTGCCTGGAGTGTACAGGGTTTTTCCTACTTC.

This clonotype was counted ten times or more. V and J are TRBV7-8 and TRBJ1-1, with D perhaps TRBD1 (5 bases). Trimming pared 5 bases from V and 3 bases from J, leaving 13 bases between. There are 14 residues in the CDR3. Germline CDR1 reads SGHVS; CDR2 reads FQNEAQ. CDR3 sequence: CASSLVGGDTEAFF. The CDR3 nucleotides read TGTGCCAGCAGCCTCGTCGGGGGAGACACTGAAGCTTTCTTT.

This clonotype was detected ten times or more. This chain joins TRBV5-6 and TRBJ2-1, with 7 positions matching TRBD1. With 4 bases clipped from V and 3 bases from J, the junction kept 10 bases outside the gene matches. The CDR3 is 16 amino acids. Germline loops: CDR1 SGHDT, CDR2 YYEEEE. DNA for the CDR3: TGTGCCAGCAGCAATTACAGGGGCGCAATCTACAATGAGCAGTTCTTC. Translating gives CASSNYRGAIYNEQFF.

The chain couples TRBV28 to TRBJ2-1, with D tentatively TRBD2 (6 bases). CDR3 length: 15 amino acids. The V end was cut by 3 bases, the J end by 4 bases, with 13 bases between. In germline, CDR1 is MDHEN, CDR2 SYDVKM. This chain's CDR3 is CASSFGGSGYNEQFF. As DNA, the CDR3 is TGTGCCAGCAGTTTTGGGGGGAGTGGATACAATGAGCAGTTCTTC.

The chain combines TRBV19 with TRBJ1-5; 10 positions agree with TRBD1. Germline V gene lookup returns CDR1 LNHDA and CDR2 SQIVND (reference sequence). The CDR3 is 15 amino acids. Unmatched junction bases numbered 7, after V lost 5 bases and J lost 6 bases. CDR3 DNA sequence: TGTGCCAGTAGTTCTGACAGGGGGCCGGGTCAGCCCCAGCATTTT. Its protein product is CASSSDRGPGQPQHF.

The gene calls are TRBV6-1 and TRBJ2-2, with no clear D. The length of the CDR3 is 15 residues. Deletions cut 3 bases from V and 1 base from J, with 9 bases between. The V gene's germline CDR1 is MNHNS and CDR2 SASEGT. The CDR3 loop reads CASSEETGNTGELFF. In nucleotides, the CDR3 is TGTGCCAGCAGTGAGGAGACGGGGAACACCGGGGAGCTGTTTTTT.

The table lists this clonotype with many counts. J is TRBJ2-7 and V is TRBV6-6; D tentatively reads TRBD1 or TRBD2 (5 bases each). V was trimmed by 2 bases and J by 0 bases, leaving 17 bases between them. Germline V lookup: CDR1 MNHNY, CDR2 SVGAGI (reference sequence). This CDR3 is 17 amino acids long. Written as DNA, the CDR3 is TGTGCCAGCAGTTACGATCAAAGGGTCGGGACCTCCTACGAGCAGTACTTC. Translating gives CASSYDQRVGTSYEQYF.

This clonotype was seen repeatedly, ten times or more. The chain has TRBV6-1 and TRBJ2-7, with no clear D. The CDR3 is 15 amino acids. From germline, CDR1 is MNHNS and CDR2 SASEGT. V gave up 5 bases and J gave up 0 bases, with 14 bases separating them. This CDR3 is CASSTFGSRSYEQYF. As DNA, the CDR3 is TGTGCCAGCAGTACGTTCGGCAGCCGCTCCTACGAGCAGTACTTC.

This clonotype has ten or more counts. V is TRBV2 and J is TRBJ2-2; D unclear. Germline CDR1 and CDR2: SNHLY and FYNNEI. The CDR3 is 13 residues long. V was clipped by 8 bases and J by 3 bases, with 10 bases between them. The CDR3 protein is CASARSYTGELFF. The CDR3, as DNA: TGTGCCAGCGCCAGGAGTTACACCGGGGAGCTGTTTTTT.

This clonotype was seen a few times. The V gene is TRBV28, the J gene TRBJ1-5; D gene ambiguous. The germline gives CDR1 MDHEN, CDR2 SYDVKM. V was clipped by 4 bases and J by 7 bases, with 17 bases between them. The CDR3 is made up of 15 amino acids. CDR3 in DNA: TGTGCCAGCAGTTCCCATGGGGAGGGTGGCCAGCCCCAGCATTTT. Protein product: CASSSHGEGGQPQHF.

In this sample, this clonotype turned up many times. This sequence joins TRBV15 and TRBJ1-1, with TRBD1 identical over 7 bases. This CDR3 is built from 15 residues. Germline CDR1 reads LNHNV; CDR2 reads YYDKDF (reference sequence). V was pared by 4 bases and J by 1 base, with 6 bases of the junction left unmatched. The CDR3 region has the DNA TGTGCCACCAGCATTGAAAACAGGGGGAACACTGAAGCTTTCTTT. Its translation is CATSIENRGNTEAFF.

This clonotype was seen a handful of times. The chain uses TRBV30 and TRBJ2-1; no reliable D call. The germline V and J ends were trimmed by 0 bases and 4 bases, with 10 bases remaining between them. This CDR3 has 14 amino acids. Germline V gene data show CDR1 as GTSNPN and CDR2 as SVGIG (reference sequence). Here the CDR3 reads CAWSVGTEYNEQFF. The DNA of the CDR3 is TGTGCCTGGAGTGTGGGAACGGAATACAATGAGCAGTTCTTC.

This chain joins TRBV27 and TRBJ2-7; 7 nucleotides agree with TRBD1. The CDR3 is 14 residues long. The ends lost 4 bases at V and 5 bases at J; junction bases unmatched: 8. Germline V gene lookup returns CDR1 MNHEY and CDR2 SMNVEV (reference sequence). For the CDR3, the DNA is TGTGCCAGCAGTTCCCTAGAAGGGGGCAACGAGCAGTACTTC. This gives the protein CASSSLEGGNEQYF.

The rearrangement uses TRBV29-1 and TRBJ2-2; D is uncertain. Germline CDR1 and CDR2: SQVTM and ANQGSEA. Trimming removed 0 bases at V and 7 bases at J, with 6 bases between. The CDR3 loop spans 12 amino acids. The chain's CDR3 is CSVEDMGGELFF. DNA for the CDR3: TGCAGCGTTGAAGATATGGGCGGGGAGCTGTTTTTT.

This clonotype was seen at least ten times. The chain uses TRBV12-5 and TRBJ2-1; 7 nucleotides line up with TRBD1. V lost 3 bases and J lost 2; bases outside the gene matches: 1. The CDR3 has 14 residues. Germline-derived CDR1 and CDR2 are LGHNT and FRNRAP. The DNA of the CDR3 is TGTGCTAGTGGTTTAGGGGGCCCCTACAATGAGCAGTTCTTC. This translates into CASGLGGPYNEQFF.

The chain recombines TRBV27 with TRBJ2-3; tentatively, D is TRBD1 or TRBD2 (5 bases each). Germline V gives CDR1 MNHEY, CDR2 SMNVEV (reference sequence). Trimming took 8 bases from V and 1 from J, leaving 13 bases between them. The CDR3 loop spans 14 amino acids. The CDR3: CASLGRARTDTQYF. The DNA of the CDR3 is TGTGCCAGCCTGGGGCGGGCTCGCACAGATACGCAGTATTTT.

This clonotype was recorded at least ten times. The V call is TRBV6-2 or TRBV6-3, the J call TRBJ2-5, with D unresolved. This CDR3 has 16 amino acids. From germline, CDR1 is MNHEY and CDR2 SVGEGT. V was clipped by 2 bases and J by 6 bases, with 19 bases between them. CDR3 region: CASSYVGARSFQTQYF. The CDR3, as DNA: TGTGCCAGCAGTTACGTCGGCGCCCGATCATTCCAGACCCAGTACTTC.

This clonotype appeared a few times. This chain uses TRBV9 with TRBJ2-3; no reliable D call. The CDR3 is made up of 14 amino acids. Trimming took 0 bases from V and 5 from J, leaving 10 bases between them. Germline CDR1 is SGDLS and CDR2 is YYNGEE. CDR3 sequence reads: CASSVAGMEDTQYF. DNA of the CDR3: TGTGCCAGCAGCGTAGCAGGTATGGAAGATACGCAGTATTTT.

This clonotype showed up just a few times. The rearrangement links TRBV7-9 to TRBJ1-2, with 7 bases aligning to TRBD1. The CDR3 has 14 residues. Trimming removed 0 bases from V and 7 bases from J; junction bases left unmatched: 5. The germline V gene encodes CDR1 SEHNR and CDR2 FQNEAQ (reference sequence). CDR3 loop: CASSLAGGGFGYTF. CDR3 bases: TGTGCCAGCAGCTTAGCTGGAGGGGGCTTTGGCTACACCTTC.